This T cell receptor beta chain came from a study of OX40 agonist ivuxolimab in advanced cancers. Findings and limits, study-wide: Both blood CD4+ and CD8+ T cells showed clonal growth by week 6 at 0.1 to 3.0 mg/kg.

Comment on this clone: Its antigen is still unknown.

Clones were read by immunoSEQ multiplex PCR, and TCRdb kept only the in-frame ones, dropping some. Among around 54,000 clones listed, approximately 89% were seen once. V was clipped by 3 bases and J by 0 bases, with 4 bases between them. The CDR3 extends over 13 amino acids. Germline-derived CDR1 and CDR2 are ENHRY and SYGVKD. The sequencing here drew on CD4+ or CD8+ T cells sorted from blood, taken in a trial of the OX40 agonist ivuxolimab. The sequence was collected from an adult with an advanced solid tumor such as melanoma, head and neck, liver or kidney cancer. This chain uses TRBV10-3 with TRBJ2-3; no firm D call. The CDR3 is CAISEGSTDTQYF. The CDR3 coding sequence is TGTGCCATCAGTGAAGGTAGCACAGATACGCAGTATTTT.